The clone carrying this T cell receptor (beta chain) was detected only a few times. A much bigger clone sits one base away, suggesting this may be a read error. Genomic DNA constituted the template upon which TCR beta VDJ and CDR3 profiling was performed. TCRdb redid the calling of the reads with MiXCR, one entry per CDR3 protein. The data show approximately 220,000 distinct CDR3 sequences, around 45% seen once. The entry originates in a study of CD8+CD57+ T cells in acquired aplastic anemia. An expansion of CD8+CD57+ cells by flow cytometry had been shown in patients chosen for sequencing. Severe acquired aplastic anemia was present in every patient. The CDR3 spans 12 residues. Germline V gene lookup returns CDR1 SNHLY and CDR2 FYNNEI.

The sample taken for sequencing was sorted CD4+, CD8+, or CD8+CD57+ T cells (not recorded which) from PBMCs. This clonotype was sampled from a human donor with aplastic anemia. V is TRBV2 and J is TRBJ1-6, with D maybe TRBD1 (5 bases). The CDR3 sequence is CASGDHNPPLHF. The CDR3 DNA sequence: TGTGCCAGTGGGGACCATAATCCACCCCTCCACTTT.